The clone carrying this T cell receptor beta chain was observed many times. Its antigen is currently unknown. Amplification of TCR alpha and beta CDR3 regions from RNA used iRepertoire nested multiplex PCR. For one-step reverse transcription and amplification, about 85-400 ng of tissue mRNA or PBMC total RNA was used. Each CDR3 protein gets one entry after TCRdb re-called the multiplex PCR reads with MiXCR. The top ten clones hold 35% of a sample with approximately 120,000 distinct CDR3 sequences, 20% to 25% of them seen once. The record originates from a study of glioma-infiltrating T cells. General study results and limits: Only very few CDR3 sequences appeared in both tissue and blood. Gliomas, especially low-grade, showed above-expected tissue-blood divergence; non-neoplastic patients showed below.

The CDR3 length is 14 residues. Germline CDR1 is SEHNR and CDR2 is FQNEAQ (reference sequence). The junction had 2 bases not matched to a gene; V was cut back by 2 bases and J by 4 bases. Sequenced material: glioma tissue, nonneoplastic brain tissue, or PBMCs (not recorded which). The TCR was taken from a human donor with low-grade glioma or glioblastoma, undergoing nonglioma brain surgery, or in good health (not recorded which). V gene TRBV7-9 combines with J gene TRBJ2-1, with 7 bases identical to TRBD2. The CDR3 sequence: CASSLTSAYNEQFF. CDR3 nucleotide sequence: TGTGCCAGCAGCTTAACTAGCGCATACAATGAGCAGTTCTTC.